A selection of T cell receptor beta chains follows, all from one sample in a study of T cell responses to AZD1222 COVID-19 vaccine. The method was immunoSEQ multiplex PCR; TCRdb's version includes in-frame clones alone and lacks a portion of them. The sample has tens of thousands of clones; roughly nine tenths are singletons. Sequencing was performed on peripheral blood, taken on day 0 of AZD1222 vaccination. All receptors come from an adult in good health. The conserved cysteine and the conserved F or W are not part of the CDR3 here. Fields, in order: J gene, V gene, CDR3 protein.

TRBJ2-3 TRBV11-2 ASSVQGGDTQY
TRBJ1-1 TRBV18 ASSPAGTTNTEAF
TRBJ2-7 TRBV2 AIWRTFSYEQY
TRBJ2-7 TRBV6-4 ASSQGQGETYEQY
TRBJ2-1 TRBV7-3 ASSSRGGRFNEQF
TRBJ1-3 TRBV4-3 ASSQDPDSGNTIY
TRBJ2-3 TRBV13 ASSPPGWGSTDTQY
TRBJ1-2 TRBV5-4 ASSLDSYGYT
TRBJ2-1 TRBV2 ASNRETEGEQF
TRBJ1-6 TRBV6-1 ASSDRQGLSPLH
TRBJ2-7 TRBV2 ASSVTGGKYEQY
TRBJ2-5 TRBV29-1 SVVTGETQY
TRBJ2-7 TRBV7-8 ASSLTGPSSYEQY
TRBJ1-6 TRBV20-1 SASLSPAGGSPLH
TRBJ2-3 TRBV18 ASSRTVTDTQY
TRBJ1-6 TRBV29-1 SAALARDSPLH
TRBJ1-4 TRBV28 ASSSGGPDEKLF
TRBJ1-5 TRBV7-9 ASSLDSARQPQH
TRBJ2-6 TRBV27 ASSLSGANVLT
TRBJ2-7 TRBV9 ASSVGQGTYEQY
TRBJ2-7 TRBV6-2/TRBV6-3 ASSYSTLLAGAVEQY
TRBJ2-5 TRBV14 ASSQERLAHQETQY